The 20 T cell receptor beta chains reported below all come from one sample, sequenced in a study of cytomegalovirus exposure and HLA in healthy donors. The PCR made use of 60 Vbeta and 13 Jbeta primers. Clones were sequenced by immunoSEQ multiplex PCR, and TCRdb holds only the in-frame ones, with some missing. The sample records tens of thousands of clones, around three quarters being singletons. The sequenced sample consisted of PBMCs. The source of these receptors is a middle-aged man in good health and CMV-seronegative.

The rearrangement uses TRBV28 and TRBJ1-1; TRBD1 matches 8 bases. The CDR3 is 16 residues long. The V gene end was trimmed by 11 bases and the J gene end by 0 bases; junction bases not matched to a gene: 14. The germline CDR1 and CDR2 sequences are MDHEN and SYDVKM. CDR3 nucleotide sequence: TGTGCCTTCCCGGACAGGGTGCCGGGAATGAACACTGAAGCTTTCTTT. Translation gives CAFPDRVPGMNTEAFF.

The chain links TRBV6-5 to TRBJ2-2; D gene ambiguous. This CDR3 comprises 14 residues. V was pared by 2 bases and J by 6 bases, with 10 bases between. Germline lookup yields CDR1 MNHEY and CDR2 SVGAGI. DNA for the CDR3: TGTGCCAGCAGTTACAGGCGGTTTCCCGGGGAGCTGTTTTTT. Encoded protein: CASSYRRFPGELFF.

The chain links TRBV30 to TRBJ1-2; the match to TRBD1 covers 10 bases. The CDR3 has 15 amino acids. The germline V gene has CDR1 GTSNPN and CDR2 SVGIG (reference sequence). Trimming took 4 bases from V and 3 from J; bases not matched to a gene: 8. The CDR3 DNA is TGTGCCTGGAACCAACCGGGGACAGGGGACTATGGCTACACCTTC. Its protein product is CAWNQPGTGDYGYTF.

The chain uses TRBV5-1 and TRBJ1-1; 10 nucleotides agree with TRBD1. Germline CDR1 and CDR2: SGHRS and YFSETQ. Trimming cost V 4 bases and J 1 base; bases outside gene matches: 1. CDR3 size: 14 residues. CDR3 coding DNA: TGCGCCAGCAGCGGGGACAGGGGGAACACTGAAGCTTTCTTT. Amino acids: CASSGDRGNTEAFF.

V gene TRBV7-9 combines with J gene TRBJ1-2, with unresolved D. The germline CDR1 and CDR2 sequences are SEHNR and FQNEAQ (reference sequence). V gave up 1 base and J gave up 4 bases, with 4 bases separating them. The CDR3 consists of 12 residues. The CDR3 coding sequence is TGTGCCAGCAGCTTAGGAGTCTATGGCTACACCTTC. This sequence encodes CASSLGVYGYTF.

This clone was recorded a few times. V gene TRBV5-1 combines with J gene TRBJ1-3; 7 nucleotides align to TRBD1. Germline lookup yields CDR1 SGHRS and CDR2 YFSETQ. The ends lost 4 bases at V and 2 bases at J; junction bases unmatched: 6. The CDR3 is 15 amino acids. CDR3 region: CASSPEGATGNTIYF. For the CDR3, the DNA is TGCGCCAGCAGCCCGGAGGGGGCTACTGGAAACACCATATATTTT. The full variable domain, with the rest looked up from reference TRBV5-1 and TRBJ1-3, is KAGVTQTPRYLIKTRGQQVTLSCSPISGHRSVSWYQQTPGQGLQFLFEYFSETQRNKGNFPGRFSGRQFSNSRSEMNVSTLELGDSALYLCASSPEGATGNTIYFGEGSWLTVV.

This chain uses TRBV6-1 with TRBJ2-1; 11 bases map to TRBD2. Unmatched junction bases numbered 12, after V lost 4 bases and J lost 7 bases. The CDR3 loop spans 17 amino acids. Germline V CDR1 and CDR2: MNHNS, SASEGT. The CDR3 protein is CASSALNLAGGRNEQFF. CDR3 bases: TGTGCCAGCAGTGCACTTAACTTAGCGGGGGGGCGGAATGAGCAGTTCTTC.

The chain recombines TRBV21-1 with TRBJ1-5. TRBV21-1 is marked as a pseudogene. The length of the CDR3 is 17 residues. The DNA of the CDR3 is TGTGCCAGCAGCCTAAGCCTGGGGGGAGATAGCAATCAGCCCCAGCATTTT. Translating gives CASSLSLGGDSNQPQHF.

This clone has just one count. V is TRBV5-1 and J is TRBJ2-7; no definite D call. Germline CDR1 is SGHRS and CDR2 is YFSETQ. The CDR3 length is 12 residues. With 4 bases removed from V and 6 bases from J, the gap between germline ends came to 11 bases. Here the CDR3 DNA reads TGCGCCAGCAGCCTACTCCCCTCCGAGCAGTACTTC. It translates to CASSLLPSEQYF.

The CDR3 protein is CASSLLQTEAFF. The CDR3, as DNA: TGTGCCAGCAGTTTATTACAAACTGAAGCTTTCTTT. The J gene is TRBJ1-1, the V gene TRBV28; unclear D gene. Germline values: CDR1 MDHEN, CDR2 SYDVKM. Trimming cost V 1 base and J 5 bases, with 5 bases left between them. CDR3 size: 12 residues.

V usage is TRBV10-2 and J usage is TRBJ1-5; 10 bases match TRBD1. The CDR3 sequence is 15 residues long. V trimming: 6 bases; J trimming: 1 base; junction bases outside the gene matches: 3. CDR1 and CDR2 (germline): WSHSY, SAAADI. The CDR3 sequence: CASRTGGVSNQPQHF. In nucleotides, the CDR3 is TGCGCCAGCAGGACAGGGGGCGTAAGCAATCAGCCCCAGCATTTT.

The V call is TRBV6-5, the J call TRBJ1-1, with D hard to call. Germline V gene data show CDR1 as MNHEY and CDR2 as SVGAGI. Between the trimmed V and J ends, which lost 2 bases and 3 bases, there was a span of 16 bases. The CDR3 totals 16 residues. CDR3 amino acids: CASSYAPGTVDTEAFF. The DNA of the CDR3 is TGTGCCAGCAGTTACGCCCCAGGTACGGTGGACACTGAAGCTTTCTTT.

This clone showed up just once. As DNA, the CDR3 is TGTGCCAGCAGCTTCAACAGTTTGGGCACTGAAGCTTTCTTT. It specifies CASSFNSLGTEAFF. The J gene is TRBJ1-1, the V gene TRBV7-6, with D unclear. Germline CDR1 reads SGHVS; CDR2 reads FNYEAQ. The CDR3 runs to 14 residues. Trimming removed 3 bases from V and 4 bases from J, with 12 bases in between.

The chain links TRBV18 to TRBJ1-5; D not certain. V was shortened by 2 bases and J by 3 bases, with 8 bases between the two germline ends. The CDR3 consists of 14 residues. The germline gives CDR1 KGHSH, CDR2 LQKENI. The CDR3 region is CASSPGSVNQPQHF. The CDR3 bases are TGTGCCAGCTCACCAGGGAGCGTCAATCAGCCCCAGCATTTT.

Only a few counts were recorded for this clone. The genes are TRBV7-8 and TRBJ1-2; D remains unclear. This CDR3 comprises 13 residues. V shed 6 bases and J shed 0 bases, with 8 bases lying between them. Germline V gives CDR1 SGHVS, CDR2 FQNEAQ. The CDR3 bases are TGTGCCAGCAGAGCGGAGGCTAACTATGGCTACACCTTC. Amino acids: CASRAEANYGYTF. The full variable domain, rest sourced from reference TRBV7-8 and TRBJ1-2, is GAGVSQSPRYKVAKRGQDVALRCDPISGHVSLFWYQQALGQGPEFLTYFQNEAQLDKSGLPSDRFFAERPEGSVSTLKIQRTQQEDSAVYLCASRAEANYGYTFGSGTRLTVV.

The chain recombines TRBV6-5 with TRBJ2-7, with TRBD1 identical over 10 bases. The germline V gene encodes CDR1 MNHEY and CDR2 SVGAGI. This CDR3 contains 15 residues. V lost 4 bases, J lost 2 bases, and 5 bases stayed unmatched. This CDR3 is CASSSRDRGTYEQYF. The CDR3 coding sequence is TGTGCCAGCAGTTCCCGGGACAGGGGCACCTACGAGCAGTACTTC.

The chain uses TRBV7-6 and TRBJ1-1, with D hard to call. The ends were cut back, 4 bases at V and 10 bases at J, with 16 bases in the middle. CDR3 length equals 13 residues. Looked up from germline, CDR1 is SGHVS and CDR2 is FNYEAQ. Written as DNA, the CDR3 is TGTGCCAGCAGCTCTGGCGGAACCTCCCGAGCTTTCTTT. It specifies CASSSGGTSRAFF.

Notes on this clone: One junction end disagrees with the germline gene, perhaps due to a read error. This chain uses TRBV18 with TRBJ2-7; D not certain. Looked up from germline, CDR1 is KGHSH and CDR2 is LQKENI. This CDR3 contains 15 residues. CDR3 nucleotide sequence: TGTGCCAGCTCACCTAAAAAGATACTCTCCTACGGGCAGTACTTC. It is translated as CASSPKKILSYGQYF.

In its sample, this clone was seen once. The CDR3 nucleotides read TGTGCCAGCAGCTTAGGTACAGCCACCGGGGAGCTGTTTTTT. It yields the protein CASSLGTATGELFF. The V call is TRBV13, the J call TRBJ2-2, with D hard to call. Germline V lookup: CDR1 PRHDT, CDR2 FYEKMQ (reference sequence). There are 14 residues in the CDR3. The V end was cut by 0 bases, the J end by 4 bases, with 6 bases between.

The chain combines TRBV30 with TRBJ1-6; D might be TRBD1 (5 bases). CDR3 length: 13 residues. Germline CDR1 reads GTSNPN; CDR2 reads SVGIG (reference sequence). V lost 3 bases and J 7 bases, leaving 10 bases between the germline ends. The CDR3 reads CAWRNGGNSPLHF. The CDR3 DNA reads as TGTGCCTGGAGGAACGGGGGAAATTCACCCCTCCACTTT.